A single sample is the source of the 26 T cell receptor beta chains below, sequenced in a study of Tregs in tolerant kidney transplant recipients. Mixed chimerism was transient after nonmyeloablative marrow transplants from related graft donors. Sequenced by immunoSEQ multiplex PCR; TCRdb stores in-frame clones only, minus some. The data show roughly 20,000 clones, with approximately 84% seen just once and about a quarter held by the top ten. The material was CD8+ T cells from blood (PBMCs), obtained 6 months after the transplant. These receptor sequences come from a human patient who received a combined kidney and bone marrow transplant. Some T cells may be transferred from the graft donor.

DNA for the CDR3: TGTGCCAGCAGCGGGCCCAACACAGATACGCAGTATTTT. It translates to CASSGPNTDTQYF. This chain joins TRBV11-2 and TRBJ2-3; D uncertain. The CDR3 spans 13 residues. The germline V and J ends were trimmed by 5 bases and 2 bases, with 8 bases remaining between them. Germline V gives CDR1 SGHAT, CDR2 FQNNGV. Full variable domain (missing parts from reference TRBV11-2 and TRBJ2-3): EAGVAQSPRYKIIEKRQSVAFWCNPISGHATLYWYQQILGQGPKLLIQFQNNGVVDDSQLPKDRFSAERLKGVDSTLKIQPAKLEDSAVYLCASSGPNTDTQYFGPGTRLTVL.

V is TRBV5-5 and J is TRBJ1-1; perhaps TRBD1 as D (5 bases). Germline CDR1 SGHKS, CDR2 YYEKEE (reference sequence). This CDR3 comprises 13 residues. The V gene lost 3 bases and the J gene lost 2 bases, with 8 bases spanning the gap. The CDR3 DNA reads as TGTGCCAGCAGCTGGGGGGACAACACTGAAGCTTTCTTT. Its protein product is CASSWGDNTEAFF.

The chain joins TRBV7-9 to TRBJ2-7; a weak D match, TRBD2 (6 bases). V lost 9 bases and J 3 bases, leaving 15 bases between the germline ends. Germline CDR1 and CDR2: SEHNR and FQNEAQ (reference sequence). The length of the CDR3 is 13 residues. DNA of the CDR3: TGTGCCAGTAGCGGAGGAGGCCTCTACGAGCAGTACTTC. Translated: CASSGGGLYEQYF.

The chain couples TRBV6-6 to TRBJ2-1, with TRBD2 as a possible D gene (6 bases). Trimming took 7 bases from V and 10 from J, leaving 11 bases between them. The CDR3 extends over 11 amino acids. The germline gives CDR1 MNHNY, CDR2 SVGAGI (reference sequence). CDR3 sequence: CASTHAGEQFF. The CDR3 DNA sequence: TGTGCCAGCACCCACGCGGGGGAGCAGTTCTTC.

This chain joins TRBV11-2 and TRBJ2-5; D is undetermined. CDR3 length equals 15 residues. Germline values: CDR1 SGHAT, CDR2 FQNNGV. The V gene lost 0 bases and the J gene lost 5 bases, with 13 bases spanning the gap. The CDR3 loop is CASSLDISGRETQYF. The CDR3 DNA reads as TGTGCCAGCAGCTTAGATATCTCCGGTCGTGAGACCCAGTACTTC.

The rearrangement uses TRBV5-1 and TRBJ1-3, with unresolved D. V was clipped by 5 bases and J by 2 bases, with 8 bases between them. The V gene's germline CDR1 is SGHRS and CDR2 YFSETQ. This CDR3 is 13 amino acids long. CDR3 sequence (DNA): TGCGCCAGCAGACACGAAGCTGGAAACACCATATATTTT. This translates into CASRHEAGNTIYF.

DNA for the CDR3: TGTGCCAGCAGTTTATCGGGACAGGGTATCCCCTATGGCTACACCTTC. This sequence encodes CASSLSGQGIPYGYTF. This chain uses TRBV27 with TRBJ1-2, with TRBD1 identical over 9 bases. There are 16 residues in the CDR3. Per germline, CDR1 MNHEY and CDR2 SMNVEV (reference sequence). The trim removed 0 bases at V and 4 bases at J, leaving 6 bases unmatched.

A note on this clone: A read error may explain this, as a much larger clone is one base away. At the DNA level, this CDR3 is encoded by other sequences in the same sample as well. The genes are TRBV4-3 and TRBJ1-3, with 7 bases identical to TRBD1. After removal of 0 bases from V and 1 base from J, the junction contained 3 bases not matched to a gene. This CDR3 has 16 amino acids. Germline V gives CDR1 LGHNA, CDR2 YSLEER. CDR3 coding DNA: TGCGCCAGCAGCCAAGATCAGGGGGGTTCTGGAAACACCATATATTTT. Protein sequence: CASSQDQGGSGNTIYF.

The chain has TRBV7-9 and TRBJ1-3; maybe TRBD1 (6 bases). CDR1 SEHNR and CDR2 FQNEAQ come from the germline V gene (reference sequence). Trimming took 2 bases from V and 8 from J, leaving 13 bases between them. The CDR3 contains 14 residues. The CDR3 nucleotides read TGTGCCAGCAGCTTACCGGGGGGCGTAGACACCATATATTTT. This encodes CASSLPGGVDTIYF.

The chain employs TRBV20-1 and TRBJ2-7; D is undetermined. This CDR3 contains 9 residues. The germline V gene encodes CDR1 DFQATT and CDR2 SNEGSKA (reference sequence). V was trimmed by 6 bases and J by 4 bases, leaving 4 bases between them. The CDR3 sequence is CSASYEQYF. The CDR3 DNA is TGCAGTGCCTCTTACGAGCAGTACTTC.

The chain recombines TRBV6-5 with TRBJ2-5, with 7 positions matching TRBD2. The CDR3 is 14 amino acids. Germline V lookup: CDR1 MNHEY, CDR2 SVGAGI. J gave up 4 bases and V 0 bases, and 2 bases lay outside the gene matches. CDR3 DNA sequence: TGTGCCAGCAGTTACTCGATAGCGGGAGAGACCCAGTACTTC. It translates to CASSYSIAGETQYF.

The chain links TRBV4-1 to TRBJ2-7, with a tentative D call TRBD2 (5 bases). The germline gives CDR1 MGHRA, CDR2 YSYEKL. V gave up 6 bases and J gave up 0 bases, with 12 bases separating them. The CDR3 has 14 amino acids. DNA for the CDR3: TGCGCCAGCAGTCCCACGGGGAGCTCCTACGAGCAGTACTTC. This codes for CASSPTGSSYEQYF.

The chain combines TRBV30 with TRBJ2-7, with TRBD1 identical over 7 bases. V lost 5 bases, J lost 0 bases, and 7 bases stayed unmatched. This CDR3 is built from 14 residues. CDR1 and CDR2 from the germline V gene are GTSNPN and SVGIG (reference sequence). CDR3: CAWAQGTGSYEQYF. The DNA of the CDR3 is TGTGCCTGGGCACAGGGGACCGGCTCCTACGAGCAGTACTTC.

The J gene is TRBJ2-1, the V gene TRBV18; unclear D gene. This CDR3 has 11 amino acids. Trimming removed 2 bases from V and 10 bases from J, with 6 bases in between. Germline lookup yields CDR1 KGHSH and CDR2 LQKENI. CDR3 protein: CASSPEWEQFF. As DNA, the CDR3 is TGTGCCAGCTCACCAGAGTGGGAGCAGTTCTTC.

V is TRBV15 and J is TRBJ2-1; 7 bases align to TRBD1. V was pared by 0 bases and J by 6 bases, with 8 bases of the junction left unmatched. The CDR3 is made up of 16 amino acids. Germline values: CDR1 LNHNV, CDR2 YYDKDF (reference sequence). The CDR3 nucleotides read TGTGCCACCAGCAGAGATATAGGGGGCGCGGTCAATGAGCAGTTCTTC. Translation gives CATSRDIGGAVNEQFF.

The V call is TRBV14, the J call TRBJ2-1; 7 bases are shared with TRBD1. Losses at the gene ends were 4 bases for V and 7 bases for J; bases not matched to a gene: 7. The CDR3 runs to 14 residues. Per germline, CDR1 SGHDN and CDR2 FVKESK. The CDR3 reads CASSPRTGENEQFF. CDR3 sequence (DNA): TGTGCCAGCAGCCCTAGGACAGGAGAGAATGAGCAGTTCTTC.

This chain uses TRBV27 with TRBJ2-1; 12 nucleotides line up with TRBD2. This CDR3 comprises 14 residues. CDR1 and CDR2 (germline): MNHEY, SMNVEV (reference sequence). V lost 5 bases and J lost 7; bases outside the gene matches: 3. The chain's CDR3 is CASSLAGGPNEQFF. CDR3 DNA: TGTGCCAGCAGTCTAGCGGGGGGGCCGAATGAGCAGTTCTTC.

J is TRBJ2-1 and V is TRBV6-4, with TRBD2 identical over 14 bases. Germline-derived CDR1 and CDR2 are MRHNA and SNTAGT. The CDR3 length is 15 residues. Trimming at V came to 6 bases and at J to 8 bases, leaving 6 bases not matched to a gene. The CDR3 spells CASSRLAGGGDEQFF. CDR3 nucleotide sequence: TGTGCCAGCAGCCGACTAGCGGGAGGGGGGGATGAGCAGTTCTTC.

This clone was detected only a few times. The chain employs TRBV5-8 and TRBJ2-7; 7 nucleotides line up with TRBD2. CDR1 is SGHTS and CDR2 is YDEGEE in the germline V gene. V lost 3 bases and J lost 3; bases outside the gene matches: 9. CDR3 size: 15 residues. The CDR3 DNA follows: TGTGCCAGCAGCTCCCCTGGCGGGAGCAACTACGAGCAGTACTTC. Protein sequence: CASSSPGGSNYEQYF.

The chain has TRBV6-5 and TRBJ2-7; D gene uncertain. Trimming removed 0 bases from V and 3 bases from J, with 6 bases in between. The CDR3 has 13 amino acids. CDR1 and CDR2 from the germline V gene are MNHEY and SVGAGI. The CDR3: CASSYSSNYEQYF. The DNA of the CDR3 is TGTGCCAGCAGTTACTCGAGTAACTACGAGCAGTACTTC.

The chain employs TRBV12-5 and TRBJ2-5, with 8 bases fitting TRBD2. The CDR3 runs 16 residues. V dropped 2 bases and J dropped 4; count of bases not matched to a gene: 9. Germline loops: CDR1 LGHNT, CDR2 FRNRAP. The CDR3 reads CASGLPRAGAGETQYF. For the CDR3, the DNA is TGTGCTAGTGGTTTGCCCCGAGCGGGAGCGGGAGAGACCCAGTACTTC.

The chain links TRBV27 to TRBJ2-7; maybe TRBD1 (5 bases). This CDR3 has 14 residues. Germline CDR1 MNHEY, CDR2 SMNVEV (reference sequence). The germline V and J ends were trimmed by 3 bases and 0 bases, with 9 bases remaining between them. CDR3 DNA: TGTGCCAGCAGTTTGAGCAGGGACTCCTACGAGCAGTACTTC. It encodes CASSLSRDSYEQYF.

The chain links TRBV7-8 to TRBJ2-2; D is undetermined. This CDR3 region has 11 residues. V lost 3 bases and J lost 8, with 4 bases in between. Germline CDR1 reads SGHVS; CDR2 reads FQNEAQ. CDR3 residues: CASSFTGELFF. CDR3 in DNA: TGTGCCAGCAGCTTTACAGGGGAGCTGTTTTTT.

The chain couples TRBV2 to TRBJ1-1, with D perhaps TRBD1 (5 bases). Germline V CDR1 and CDR2: SNHLY, FYNNEI. The CDR3 has 14 amino acids. V lost 5 bases and J 6 bases, leaving 16 bases between the germline ends. DNA of the CDR3: TGTGCCAGCAGTCCGGGACTCCAGAGCGCTGAAGCTTTCTTT. It specifies CASSPGLQSAEAFF.

The V and J genes are TRBV15 and TRBJ1-2, with 9 bases that match TRBD1. The CDR3 is made up of 18 amino acids. In germline, CDR1 is LNHNV, CDR2 YYDKDF (reference sequence). V lost 1 base to trimming and J lost 4 bases; unmatched junction nucleotides: 13. The CDR3 sequence: CATSRAPRTGEYRYGYTF. The DNA of the CDR3 is TGTGCCACCAGCAGAGCCCCCCGGACAGGGGAGTACCGCTATGGCTACACCTTC.

The chain links TRBV30 to TRBJ1-1, with 8 positions matching TRBD1. The CDR3 totals 16 residues. Trimming removed 2 bases from V and 2 bases from J; junction bases left unmatched: 10. CDR1 is GTSNPN, CDR2 SVGIG, per germline (reference sequence). CDR3 protein: CAWSQGARGLNTEAFF. As DNA, the CDR3 is TGTGCCTGGAGTCAGGGGGCGCGAGGATTAAACACTGAAGCTTTCTTT. Full variable domain (outside the CDR3, taken from reference TRBV30 and TRBJ1-1): SQTIHQWPATLVQPVGSPLSLECTVEGTSNPNLYWYRQAAGRGLQLLFYSVGIGQISSEVPQNLSASRPQDRQFILSSKKLLLSDSGFYLCAWSQGARGLNTEAFFGQGTRLTVV.